Reported below is one T cell receptor beta chain. This record comes from a study of blood T cell repertoires in COVID-19. About the study: Both acute and convalescent COVID-19 samples were obtained from the United States, Italy and Spain.

Original analysis: Cell counts per sample came from amplifying reference gene primers. Libraries were prepared by immunoSEQ multiplex PCR; TCRdb keeps only in-frame clonotypes and omits some of them. That table supplies the V and J calls and clone size; D and trimming were determined from the DNA. The sample gives about 210,000 clones, approximately 80% of which show up once; 7.8% is in the top ten. A Seattle source enrolled patients during active infection and followed them longitudinally. The source material was peripheral blood. This TCR derives from a woman aged 80 or over with COVID-19, enrolled during active disease.

The DNA for the CDR3 is TGTGCCAGCAACCGCGATGACGGGGAGCTGTTTTTT. It codes for CASNRDDGELFF. This chain links TRBV9 with TRBJ2-2; no clear D. Germline V gene sequence: CDR1 SGDLS, CDR2 YYNGEE. The V gene lost 6 bases and the J gene lost 7 bases, with 10 bases spanning the gap. This CDR3 is 12 amino acids long.